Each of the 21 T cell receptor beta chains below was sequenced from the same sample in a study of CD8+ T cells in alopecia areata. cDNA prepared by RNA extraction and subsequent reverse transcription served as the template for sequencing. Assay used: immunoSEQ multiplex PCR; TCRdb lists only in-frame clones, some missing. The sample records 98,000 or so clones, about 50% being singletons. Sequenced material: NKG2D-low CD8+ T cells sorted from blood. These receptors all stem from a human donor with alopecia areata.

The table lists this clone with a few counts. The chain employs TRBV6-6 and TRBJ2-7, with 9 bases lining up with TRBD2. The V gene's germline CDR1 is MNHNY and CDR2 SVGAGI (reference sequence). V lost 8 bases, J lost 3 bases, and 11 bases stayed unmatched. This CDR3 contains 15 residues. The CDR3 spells CASLTAGGNHYEQYF. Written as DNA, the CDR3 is TGTGCCAGCCTAACGGCGGGAGGGAACCACTACGAGCAGTACTTC.

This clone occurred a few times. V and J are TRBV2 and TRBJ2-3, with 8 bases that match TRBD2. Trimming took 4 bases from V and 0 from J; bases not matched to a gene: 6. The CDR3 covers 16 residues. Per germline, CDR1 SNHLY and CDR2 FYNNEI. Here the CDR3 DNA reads TGTGCCAGCAGTGGAGCGGGAGTACCTAGCACAGATACGCAGTATTTT. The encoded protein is CASSGAGVPSTDTQYF.

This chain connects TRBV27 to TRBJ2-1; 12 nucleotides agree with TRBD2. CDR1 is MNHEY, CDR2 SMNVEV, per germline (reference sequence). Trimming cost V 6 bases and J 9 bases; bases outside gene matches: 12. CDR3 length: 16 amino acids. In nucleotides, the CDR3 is TGTGCCAGCAGGATGACTAGCGGGAGTTTGCACGCTGAGCAGTTCTTC. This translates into CASRMTSGSLHAEQFF.

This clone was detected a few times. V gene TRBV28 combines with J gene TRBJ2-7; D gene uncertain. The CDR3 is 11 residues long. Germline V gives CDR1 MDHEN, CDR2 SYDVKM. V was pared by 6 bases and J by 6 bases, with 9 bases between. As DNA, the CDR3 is TGTGCCAGCAGCCCCCTCTCCGAGCAGTACTTC. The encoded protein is CASSPLSEQYF.

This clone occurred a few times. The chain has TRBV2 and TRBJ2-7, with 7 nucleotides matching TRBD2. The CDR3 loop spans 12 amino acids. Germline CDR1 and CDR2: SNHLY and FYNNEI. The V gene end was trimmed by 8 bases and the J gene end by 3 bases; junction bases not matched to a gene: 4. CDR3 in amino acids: CASWRENYEQYF. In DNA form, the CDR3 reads TGTGCCAGCTGGCGGGAGAACTACGAGCAGTACTTC.

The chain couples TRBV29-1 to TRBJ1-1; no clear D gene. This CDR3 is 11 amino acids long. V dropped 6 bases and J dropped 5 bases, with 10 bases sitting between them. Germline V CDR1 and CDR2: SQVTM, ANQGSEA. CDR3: CSVYLSTEAFF. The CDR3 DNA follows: TGCAGCGTGTACCTTTCGACTGAAGCTTTCTTT.

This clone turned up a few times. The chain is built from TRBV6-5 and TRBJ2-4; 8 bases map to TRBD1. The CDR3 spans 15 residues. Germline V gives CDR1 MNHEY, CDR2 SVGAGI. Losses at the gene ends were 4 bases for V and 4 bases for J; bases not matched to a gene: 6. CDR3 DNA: TGTGCCAGCAGTTTCATGACAGGGGAGAAAAACATTCAGTACTTC. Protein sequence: CASSFMTGEKNIQYF.

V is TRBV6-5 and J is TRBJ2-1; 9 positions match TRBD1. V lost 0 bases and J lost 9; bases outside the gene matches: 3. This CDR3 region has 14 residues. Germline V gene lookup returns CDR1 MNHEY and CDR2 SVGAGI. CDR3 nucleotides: TGTGCCAGCAGTTACTCACAGGGGGCGGCTGAGCAGTTCTTC. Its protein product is CASSYSQGAAEQFF.

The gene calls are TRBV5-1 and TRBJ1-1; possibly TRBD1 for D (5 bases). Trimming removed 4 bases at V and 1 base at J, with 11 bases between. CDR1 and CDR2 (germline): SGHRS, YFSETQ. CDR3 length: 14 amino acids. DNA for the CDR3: TGCGCCAGCAGCCTACAGGAGCCGAACACTGAAGCTTTCTTT. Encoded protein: CASSLQEPNTEAFF.

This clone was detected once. The chain's CDR3 is CASSNTGLGDNEQFF. CDR3 nucleotides: TGCGCCAGCAGTAACACGGGACTAGGAGACAATGAGCAGTTCTTC. This chain uses TRBV5-1 with TRBJ2-1; 8 bases are a match to TRBD2. The CDR3 is made up of 15 amino acids. J gave up 5 bases and V 5 bases, and 9 bases lay outside the gene matches. In germline, CDR1 is SGHRS, CDR2 YFSETQ.

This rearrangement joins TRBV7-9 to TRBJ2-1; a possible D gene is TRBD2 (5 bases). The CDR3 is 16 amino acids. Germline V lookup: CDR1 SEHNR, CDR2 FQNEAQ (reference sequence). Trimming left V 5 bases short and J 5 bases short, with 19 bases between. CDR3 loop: CASSGLRMEEDNEQFF. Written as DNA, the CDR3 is TGTGCCAGCAGCGGACTTAGAATGGAAGAGGACAATGAGCAGTTCTTC.

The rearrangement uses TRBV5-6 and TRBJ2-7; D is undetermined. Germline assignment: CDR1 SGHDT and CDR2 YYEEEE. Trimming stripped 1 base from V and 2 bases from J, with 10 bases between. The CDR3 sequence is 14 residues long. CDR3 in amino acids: CASSLSGDAYEQYF. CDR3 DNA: TGTGCCAGCAGCTTGTCAGGAGATGCCTACGAGCAGTACTTC.

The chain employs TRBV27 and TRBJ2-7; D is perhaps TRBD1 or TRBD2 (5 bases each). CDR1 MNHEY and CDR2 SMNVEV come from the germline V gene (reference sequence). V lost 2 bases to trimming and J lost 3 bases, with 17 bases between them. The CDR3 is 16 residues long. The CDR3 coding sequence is TGTGCCAGCAGTTTACAGAACCGGGACGGATACTACGAGCAGTACTTC. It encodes CASSLQNRDGYYEQYF.

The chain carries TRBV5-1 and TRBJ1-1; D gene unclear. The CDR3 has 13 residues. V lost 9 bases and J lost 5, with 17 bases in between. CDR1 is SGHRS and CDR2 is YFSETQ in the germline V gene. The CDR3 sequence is CATSGGFGTEAFF. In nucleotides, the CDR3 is TGCGCCACCTCAGGAGGGTTCGGGACTGAAGCTTTCTTT.

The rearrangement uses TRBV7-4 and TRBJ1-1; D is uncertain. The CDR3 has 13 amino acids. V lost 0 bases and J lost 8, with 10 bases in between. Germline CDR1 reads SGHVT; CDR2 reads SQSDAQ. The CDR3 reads CASSLAKGREAFF. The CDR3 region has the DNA TGTGCCAGCAGCTTAGCGAAAGGCAGGGAAGCTTTCTTT.

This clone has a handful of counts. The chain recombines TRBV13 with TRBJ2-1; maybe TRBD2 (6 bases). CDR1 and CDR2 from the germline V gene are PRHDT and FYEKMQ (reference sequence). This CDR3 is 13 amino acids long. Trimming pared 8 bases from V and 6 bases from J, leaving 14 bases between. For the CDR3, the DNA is TGTGCCAGCTCTGGGCCCGGGGGCAATGAGCAGTTCTTC. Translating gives CASSGPGGNEQFF.

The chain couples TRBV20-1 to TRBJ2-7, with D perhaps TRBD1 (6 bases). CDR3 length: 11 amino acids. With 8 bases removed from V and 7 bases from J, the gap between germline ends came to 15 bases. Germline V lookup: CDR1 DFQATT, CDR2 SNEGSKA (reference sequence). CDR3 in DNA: TGCAGTATCCTGGGGGCTCGAGAGCAGTACTTC. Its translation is CSILGAREQYF.

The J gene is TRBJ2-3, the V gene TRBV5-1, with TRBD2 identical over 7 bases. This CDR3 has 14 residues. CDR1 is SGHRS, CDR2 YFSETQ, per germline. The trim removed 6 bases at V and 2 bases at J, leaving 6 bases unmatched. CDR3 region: CASTPSGYTDTQYF. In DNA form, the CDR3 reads TGCGCCAGCACGCCTAGCGGATACACAGATACGCAGTATTTT.

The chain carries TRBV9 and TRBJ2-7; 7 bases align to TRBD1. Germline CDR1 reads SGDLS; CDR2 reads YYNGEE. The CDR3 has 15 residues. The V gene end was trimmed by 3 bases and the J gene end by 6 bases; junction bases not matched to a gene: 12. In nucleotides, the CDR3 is TGTGCCAGCAGCGAGGGAAGACAGGGAGACAGCGAGCAGTACTTC. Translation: CASSEGRQGDSEQYF.

CDR3 residues: CASSLEKGWGPDTQYF. CDR3 bases: TGTGCCAGCAGCTTAGAAAAGGGCTGGGGGCCAGATACGCAGTATTTT. The rearrangement links TRBV7-2 to TRBJ2-3; D perhaps matches TRBD1 (6 bases). The germline V and J ends were trimmed by 1 base and 4 bases, with 15 bases remaining between them. Germline V gene data show CDR1 as SGHTA and CDR2 as FQGNSA. CDR3 length: 16 residues.

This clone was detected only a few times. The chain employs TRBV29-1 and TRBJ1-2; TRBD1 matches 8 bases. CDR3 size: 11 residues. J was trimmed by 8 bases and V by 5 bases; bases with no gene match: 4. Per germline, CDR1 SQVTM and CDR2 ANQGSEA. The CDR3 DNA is TGCAGCGTTCAGGGGGCAGAAGGCTACACCTTC. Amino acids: CSVQGAEGYTF.